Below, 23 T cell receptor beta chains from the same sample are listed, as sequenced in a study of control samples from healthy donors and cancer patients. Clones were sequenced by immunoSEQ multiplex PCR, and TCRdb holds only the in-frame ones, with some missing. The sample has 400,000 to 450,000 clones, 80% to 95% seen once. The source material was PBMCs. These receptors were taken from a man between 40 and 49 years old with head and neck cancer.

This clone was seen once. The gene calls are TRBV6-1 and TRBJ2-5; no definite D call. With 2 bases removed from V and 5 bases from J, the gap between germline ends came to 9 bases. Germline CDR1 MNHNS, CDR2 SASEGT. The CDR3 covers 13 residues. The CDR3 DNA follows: TGTGCCAGCAGTGAAAATCATCGTGAGACCCAGTACTTC. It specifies CASSENHRETQYF.

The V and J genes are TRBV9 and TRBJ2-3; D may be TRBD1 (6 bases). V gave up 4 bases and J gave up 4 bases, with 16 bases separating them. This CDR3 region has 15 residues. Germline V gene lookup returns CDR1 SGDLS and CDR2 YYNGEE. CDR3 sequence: CASSRTGGAADTQYF. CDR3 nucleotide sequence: TGTGCCAGCAGCCGGACTGGGGGCGCCGCAGATACGCAGTATTTT.

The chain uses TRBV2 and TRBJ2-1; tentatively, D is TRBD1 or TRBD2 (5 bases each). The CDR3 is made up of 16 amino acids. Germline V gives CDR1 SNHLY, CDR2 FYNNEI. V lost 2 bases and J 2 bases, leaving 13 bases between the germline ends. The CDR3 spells CASSEQPPGPYNEQFF. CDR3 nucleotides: TGTGCCAGCAGTGAACAGCCTCCGGGGCCCTACAATGAGCAGTTCTTC.

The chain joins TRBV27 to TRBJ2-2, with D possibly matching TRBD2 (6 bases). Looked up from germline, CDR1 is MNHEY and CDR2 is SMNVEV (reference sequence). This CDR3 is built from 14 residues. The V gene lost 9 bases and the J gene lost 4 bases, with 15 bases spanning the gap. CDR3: CASTGTSFTGELFF. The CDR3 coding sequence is TGTGCCAGTACCGGCACTAGCTTCACCGGGGAGCTGTTTTTT.

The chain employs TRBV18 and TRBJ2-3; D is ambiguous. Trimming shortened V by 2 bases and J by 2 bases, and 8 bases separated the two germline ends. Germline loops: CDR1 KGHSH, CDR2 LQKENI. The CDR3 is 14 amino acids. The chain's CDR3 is CASSPNLVTDTQYF. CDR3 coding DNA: TGTGCCAGCTCACCAAATCTGGTCACAGATACGCAGTATTTT.

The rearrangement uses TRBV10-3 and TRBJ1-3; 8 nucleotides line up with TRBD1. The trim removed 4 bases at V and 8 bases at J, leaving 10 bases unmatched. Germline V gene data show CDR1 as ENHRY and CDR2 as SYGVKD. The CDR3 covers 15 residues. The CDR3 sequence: CAISVSDRVTDTIYF. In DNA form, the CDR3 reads TGTGCCATCAGTGTTTCGGACAGGGTCACCGACACCATATATTTT.

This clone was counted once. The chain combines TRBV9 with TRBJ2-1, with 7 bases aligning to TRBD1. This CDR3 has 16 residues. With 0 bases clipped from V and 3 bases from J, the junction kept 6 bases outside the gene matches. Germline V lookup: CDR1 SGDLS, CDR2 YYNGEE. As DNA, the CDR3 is TGTGCCAGCAGCGTAGTGGGCAGGGGGATCTACAATGAGCAGTTCTTC. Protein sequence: CASSVVGRGIYNEQFF.

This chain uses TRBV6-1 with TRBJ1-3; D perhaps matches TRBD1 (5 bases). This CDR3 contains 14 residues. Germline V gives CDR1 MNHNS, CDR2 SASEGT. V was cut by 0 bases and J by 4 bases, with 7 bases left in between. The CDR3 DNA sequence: TGTGCCAGCAGTGAAGCAGGGGCCGGAAACACCATATATTTT. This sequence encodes CASSEAGAGNTIYF.

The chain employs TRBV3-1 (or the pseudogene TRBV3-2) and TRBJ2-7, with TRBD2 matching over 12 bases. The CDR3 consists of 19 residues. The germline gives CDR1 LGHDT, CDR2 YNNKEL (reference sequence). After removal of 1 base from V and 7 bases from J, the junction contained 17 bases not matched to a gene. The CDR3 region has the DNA TGTGCCAGCAGCCAAGGATCCGGCGTACTAGCGGGAGGCCCTCGAGAGCAGTACTTC. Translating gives CASSQGSGVLAGGPREQYF.

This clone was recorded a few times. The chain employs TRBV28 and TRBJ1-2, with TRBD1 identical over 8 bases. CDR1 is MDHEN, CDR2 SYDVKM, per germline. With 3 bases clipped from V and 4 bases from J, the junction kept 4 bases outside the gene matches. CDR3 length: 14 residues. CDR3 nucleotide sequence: TGTGCCAGCAGTTTGGACAGGGACCCCTATGGCTACACCTTC. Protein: CASSLDRDPYGYTF.

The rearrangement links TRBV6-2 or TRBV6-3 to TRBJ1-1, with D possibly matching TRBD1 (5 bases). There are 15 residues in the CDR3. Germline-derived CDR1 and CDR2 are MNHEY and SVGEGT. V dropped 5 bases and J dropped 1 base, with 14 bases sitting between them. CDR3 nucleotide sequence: TGTGCCAGCAGTCTCCCTCCCGGGGGGAACACTGAAGCTTTCTTT. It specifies CASSLPPGGNTEAFF.

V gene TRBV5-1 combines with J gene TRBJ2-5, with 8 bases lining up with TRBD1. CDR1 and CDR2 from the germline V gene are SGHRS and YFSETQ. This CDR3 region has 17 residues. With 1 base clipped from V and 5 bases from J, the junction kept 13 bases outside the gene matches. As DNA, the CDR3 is TGCGCCAGCAGCTTGCTTATGGACAGGGAAGCGTGGGAGACCCAGTACTTC. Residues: CASSLLMDREAWETQYF.

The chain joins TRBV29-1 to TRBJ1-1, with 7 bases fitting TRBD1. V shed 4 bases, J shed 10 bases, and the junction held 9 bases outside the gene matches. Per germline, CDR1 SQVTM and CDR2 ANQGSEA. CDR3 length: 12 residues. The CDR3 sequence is CSVVSQGGIAFF. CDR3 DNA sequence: TGCAGCGTTGTGAGCCAGGGGGGTATAGCTTTCTTT.

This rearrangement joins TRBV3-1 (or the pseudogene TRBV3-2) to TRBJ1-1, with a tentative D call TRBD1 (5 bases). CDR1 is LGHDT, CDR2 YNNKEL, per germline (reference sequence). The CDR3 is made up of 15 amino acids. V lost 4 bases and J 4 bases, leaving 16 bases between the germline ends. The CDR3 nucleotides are TGTGCCAGCAGCCGCACCGGGACTCCTACCACTGAAGCTTTCTTT. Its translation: CASSRTGTPTTEAFF.

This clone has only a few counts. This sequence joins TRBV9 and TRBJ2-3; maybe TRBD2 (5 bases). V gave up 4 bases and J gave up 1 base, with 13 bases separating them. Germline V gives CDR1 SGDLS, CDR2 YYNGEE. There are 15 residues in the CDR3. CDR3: CASSTSGLGTDTQYF. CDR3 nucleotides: TGTGCCAGCAGCACATCCGGACTCGGCACAGATACGCAGTATTTT.

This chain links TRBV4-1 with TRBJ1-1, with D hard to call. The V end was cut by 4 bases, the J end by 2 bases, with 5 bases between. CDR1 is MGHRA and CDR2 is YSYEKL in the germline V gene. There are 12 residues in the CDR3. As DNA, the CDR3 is TGCGCCAGCAGCCTGAGAAACACTGAAGCTTTCTTT. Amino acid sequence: CASSLRNTEAFF.

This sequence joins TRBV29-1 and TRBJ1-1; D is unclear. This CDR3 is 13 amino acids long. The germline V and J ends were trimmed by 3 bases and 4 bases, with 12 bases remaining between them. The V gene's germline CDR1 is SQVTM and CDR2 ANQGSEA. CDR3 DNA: TGCAGCGTTGATCGGGCGGGAGGCACTGAAGCTTTCTTT. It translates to CSVDRAGGTEAFF.

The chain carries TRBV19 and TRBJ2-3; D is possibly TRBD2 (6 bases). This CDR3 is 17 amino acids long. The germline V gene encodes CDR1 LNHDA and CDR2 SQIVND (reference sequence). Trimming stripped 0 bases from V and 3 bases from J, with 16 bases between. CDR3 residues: CASSIDTPGGLTDTQYF. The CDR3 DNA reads TGTGCCAGTAGTATAGATACCCCTGGGGGGTTGACAGATACGCAGTATTTT.

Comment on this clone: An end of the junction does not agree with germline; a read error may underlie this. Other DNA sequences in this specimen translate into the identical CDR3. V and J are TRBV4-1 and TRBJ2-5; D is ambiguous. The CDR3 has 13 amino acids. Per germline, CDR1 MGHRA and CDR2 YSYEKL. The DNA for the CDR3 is TGCGCCAGCAGCCCCGATAGTGAAGAGACACAGTACTTC. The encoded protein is CASSPDSEETQYF.

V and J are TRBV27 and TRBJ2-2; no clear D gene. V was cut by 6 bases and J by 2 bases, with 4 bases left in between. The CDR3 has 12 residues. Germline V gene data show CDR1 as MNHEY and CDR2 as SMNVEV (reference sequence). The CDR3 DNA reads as TGTGCCAGCAGAAGAAACACCGGGGAGCTGTTTTTT. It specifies CASRRNTGELFF.

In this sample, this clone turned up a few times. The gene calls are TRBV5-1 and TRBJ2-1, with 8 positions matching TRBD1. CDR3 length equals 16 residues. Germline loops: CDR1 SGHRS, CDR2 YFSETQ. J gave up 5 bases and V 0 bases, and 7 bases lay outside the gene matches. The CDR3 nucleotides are TGCGCCAGCAGCTTGGGAGAGGACAGGGTTAACAATGAGCAGTTCTTC. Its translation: CASSLGEDRVNNEQFF.

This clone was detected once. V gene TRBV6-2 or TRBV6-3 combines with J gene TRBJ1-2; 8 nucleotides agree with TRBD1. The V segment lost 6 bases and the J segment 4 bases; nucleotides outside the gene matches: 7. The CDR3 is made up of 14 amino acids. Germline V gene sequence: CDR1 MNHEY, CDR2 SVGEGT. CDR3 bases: TGTGCCAGCAGCTCACAGGGGACAGGCTATGGCTACACCTTC. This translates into CASSSQGTGYGYTF.

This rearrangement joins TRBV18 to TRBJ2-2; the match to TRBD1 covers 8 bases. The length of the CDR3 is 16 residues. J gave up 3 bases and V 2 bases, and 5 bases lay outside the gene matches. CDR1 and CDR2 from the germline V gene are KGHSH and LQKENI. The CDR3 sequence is CASSPKGQGYTGELFF. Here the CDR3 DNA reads TGTGCCAGCTCACCAAAAGGACAGGGTTACACCGGGGAGCTGTTTTTT.